The clone carrying this T cell receptor beta chain was seen a few times. Its antigen is not known. A clone one base away is much larger, so this may be a read error. This sample is drawn from a study of T cells in Graves' hyperthyroidism and ophthalmopathy. Whole-study context: Pretreatment peripheral blood was obtained at initial diagnosis.

This CDR3 has 13 residues. The germline gives CDR1 SNHLY, CDR2 FYNNEI. Trimming took off 3 bases at V and 0 bases at J, with 3 bases between the two ends. Template material for amplifying TCR beta CDR3 regions consisted of RNA transcripts. The TCR CDR3 first-round RT-PCR relied on the HTBI primer set. Each CDR3 protein is one row after TCRdb ran MiXCR on the multiplex PCR reads. The sample has 640,000 or so distinct CDR3 sequences, roughly 14% seen once. General study findings and limits: Model-based prediction identified ophthalmopathy a median 6.5 months prior to its onset.

Specimen: blood. The genes are TRBV2 and TRBJ2-4; D remains ambiguous. The origin of this receptor is a woman aged 40 to 55 with Graves' ophthalmopathy. CDR3 residues: CASSDVAKNIQYF. DNA for the CDR3: TGTGCCAGCAGTGATGTAGCCAAAAACATTCAGTACTTC.